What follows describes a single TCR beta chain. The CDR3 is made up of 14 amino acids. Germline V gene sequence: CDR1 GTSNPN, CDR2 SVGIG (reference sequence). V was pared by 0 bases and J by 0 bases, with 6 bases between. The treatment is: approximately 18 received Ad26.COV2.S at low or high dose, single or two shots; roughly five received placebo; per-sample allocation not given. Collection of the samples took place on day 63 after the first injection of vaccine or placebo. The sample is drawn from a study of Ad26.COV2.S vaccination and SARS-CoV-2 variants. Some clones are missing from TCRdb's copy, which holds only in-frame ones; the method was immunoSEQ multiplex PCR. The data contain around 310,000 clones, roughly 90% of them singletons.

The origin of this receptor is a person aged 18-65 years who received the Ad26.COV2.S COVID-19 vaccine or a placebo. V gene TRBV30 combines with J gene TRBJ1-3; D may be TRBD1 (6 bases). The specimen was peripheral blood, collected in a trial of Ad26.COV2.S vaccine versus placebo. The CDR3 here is CAWSVGGSGNTIYF. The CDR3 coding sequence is TGTGCCTGGAGTGTAGGGGGCTCTGGAAACACCATATATTTT.